This T cell receptor beta chain is from a study of T cell responses to AZD1222 COVID-19 vaccine. Study-level background: Analyses pooled second doses at about 4 or about 12 weeks.

Produced via immunoSEQ multiplex PCR; TCRdb's table is partial and in-frame only. The profile shows 75,000 to 100,000 clones, over 75% of them singletons. Between the trimmed V and J ends, which lost 0 bases and 1 base, there was a span of 10 bases. The CDR3 consists of 16 residues. CDR1 and CDR2 (germline): LNHDA, SQIVND (reference sequence). This sequence originates from an adult in good health. Sequenced here: peripheral blood, sampled on day 0 of AZD1222 vaccination. This sequence joins TRBV19 and TRBJ1-5, with D possibly being TRBD1 (5 bases). The CDR3 reads CASSIDSWGSNQPQHF. CDR3 DNA: TGTGCCAGTAGTATAGACAGTTGGGGCAGCAATCAGCCCCAGCATTTT.